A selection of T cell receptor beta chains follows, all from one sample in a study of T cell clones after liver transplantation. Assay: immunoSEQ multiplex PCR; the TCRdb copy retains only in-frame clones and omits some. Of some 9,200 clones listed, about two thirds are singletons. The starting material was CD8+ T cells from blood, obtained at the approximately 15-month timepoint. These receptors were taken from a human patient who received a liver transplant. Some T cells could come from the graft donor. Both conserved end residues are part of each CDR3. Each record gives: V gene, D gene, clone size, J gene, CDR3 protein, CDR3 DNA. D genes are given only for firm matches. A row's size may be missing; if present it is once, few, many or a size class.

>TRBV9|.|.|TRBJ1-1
CASSPSGNTEAFF
TGTGCCAGCAGCCCGAGTGGAAACACTGAAGCTTTCTTT
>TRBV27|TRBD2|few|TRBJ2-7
CASSLRIAGGPWEQYF
TGTGCCAGCAGTTTACGTATAGCGGGGGGGCCATGGGAGCAGTACTTC
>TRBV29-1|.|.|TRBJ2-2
CSVFLPGAGGELFF
TGCAGCGTTTTCCTTCCGGGGGCCGGCGGGGAGCTGTTTTTT
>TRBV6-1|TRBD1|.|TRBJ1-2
CASSTGGDGYTF
TGTGCCAGCAGTACAGGGGGCGATGGCTACACCTTC
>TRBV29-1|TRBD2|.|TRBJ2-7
CSGTGTSSVEQYF
TGCAGCGGCACCGGGACTAGTAGTGTCGAGCAGTACTTC
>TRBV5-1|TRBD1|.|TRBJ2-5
CASSPEDRARGQYF
TGCGCCAGCAGCCCGGAAGACAGGGCGAGAGGCCAGTACTTC
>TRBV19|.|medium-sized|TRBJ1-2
CASTIGLLYGYTF
TGTGCCAGTACAATCGGCCTCCTCTATGGCTACACCTTC
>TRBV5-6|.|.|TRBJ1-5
CASSLTRDSNQPQHF
TGTGCCAGCAGCTTGACTAGGGACAGCAATCAGCCCCAGCATTTT
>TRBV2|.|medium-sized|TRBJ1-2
CASHGTESFYGYTF
TGTGCCAGCCACGGAACAGAATCCTTCTATGGCTACACCTTC
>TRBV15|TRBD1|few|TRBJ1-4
CATSEGQNLNEKLFF
TGTGCCACCAGCGAGGGACAGAACCTTAATGAAAAACTGTTTTTT
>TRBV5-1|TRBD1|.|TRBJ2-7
CASSARTGLHEQYF
TGCGCCAGCAGCGCCCGGACAGGGCTACACGAGCAGTACTTC
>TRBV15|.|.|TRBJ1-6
CATRGVGGHWEGNSPLHF
TGTGCCACCAGGGGCGTGGGGGGGCACTGGGAGGGCAATTCACCCCTCCACTTT
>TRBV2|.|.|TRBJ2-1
CASIWEKSSYNEQFF
TGTGCCAGCATCTGGGAGAAGAGCTCCTACAATGAGCAGTTCTTC
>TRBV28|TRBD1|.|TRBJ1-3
CASGTGSGNTIYF
TGTGCCAGCGGGACAGGGTCTGGAAACACCATATATTTT
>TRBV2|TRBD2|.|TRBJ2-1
CASSEISGRRNEQFF
TGTGCCAGCAGCGAAATTAGCGGGAGAAGGAATGAGCAGTTCTTC
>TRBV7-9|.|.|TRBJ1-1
CASSHRQDNTEAFF
TGTGCCAGCAGTCACCGACAGGACAACACTGAAGCTTTCTTT
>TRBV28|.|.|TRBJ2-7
CASRLSSYEQYF
TGTGCCAGCAGGTTGAGCTCCTACGAGCAGTACTTC
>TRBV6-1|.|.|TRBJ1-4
CASSEGGGMGELFF
TGTGCCAGCAGTGAAGGCGGGGGAATGGGGGAACTGTTTTTT
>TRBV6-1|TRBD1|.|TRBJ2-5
CASSRDRLPQETQYF
TGTGCCAGCAGTCGGGACAGGCTCCCCCAAGAGACCCAGTACTTC
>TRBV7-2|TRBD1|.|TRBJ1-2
CASSSTGFNYGYTF
TGTGCCAGCAGCTCGACAGGGTTCAACTATGGCTACACCTTC
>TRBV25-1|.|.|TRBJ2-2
CASGDLGELFF
TGTGCCAGCGGGGACCTCGGGGAGCTGTTTTTT
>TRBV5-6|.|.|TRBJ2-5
CASSLASTGGETQYF
TGTGCCAGCAGCTTGGCCTCGACGGGCGGAGAGACCCAGTACTTC
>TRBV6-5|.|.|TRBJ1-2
CASSPGGGVYGYTF
TGTGCCAGCAGCCCCGGGGGGGGAGTCTATGGCTACACCTTC
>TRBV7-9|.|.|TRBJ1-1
CASSLGGKEAFF
TGTGCCAGCAGCTTAGGCGGGAAAGAAGCTTTCTTT
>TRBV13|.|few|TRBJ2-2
CASSSAAIVSTGELFF
TGTGCCAGCAGCTCCGCAGCCATCGTCAGCACCGGGGAGCTGTTTTTT
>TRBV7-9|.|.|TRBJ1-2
CASSLVSGIGYTF
TGTGCCAGCAGCTTAGTTTCAGGAATTGGCTACACCTTC
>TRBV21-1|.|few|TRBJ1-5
CASSNRVVDNQPQHF
TGTGCCAGCAGCAACCGAGTCGTTGACAATCAGCCCCAGCATTTT
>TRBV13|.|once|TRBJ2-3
CASSSPNDRKTDTQYF
TGTGCCAGCAGCTCCCCCAACGACAGAAAGACAGATACGCAGTATTTT
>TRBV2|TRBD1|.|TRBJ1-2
CASSDWLSGQGENGYTF
TGTGCCAGCAGTGATTGGCTCTCCGGACAGGGGGAAAATGGCTACACCTTC
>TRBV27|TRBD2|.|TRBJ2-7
CASALAGPVFSYEQYF
TGTGCCAGCGCCCTAGCGGGGCCAGTGTTCTCCTACGAGCAGTACTTC
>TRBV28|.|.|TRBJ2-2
CASSTTGGIGELFF
TGTGCCAGCAGCACAACTGGGGGAATCGGGGAGCTGTTTTTT
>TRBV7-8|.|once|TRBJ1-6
CASSLAGPRTGNSPLHF
TGTGCCAGCAGCTTAGCGGGACCCCGAACGGGGAATTCACCCCTCCACTTT
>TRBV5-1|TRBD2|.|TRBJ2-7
CASSLDPGLADSYEQYF
TGCGCCAGCAGCTTGGATCCAGGACTAGCGGACTCCTACGAGCAGTACTTC
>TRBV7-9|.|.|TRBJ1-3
CASSLAIGGNTIYF
TGTGCCAGCAGCTTAGCTATAGGAGGAAACACCATATATTTT
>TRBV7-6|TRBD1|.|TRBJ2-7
CASSPGTGPYEQYF
TGTGCCAGCAGCCCCGGGACAGGGCCCTACGAGCAGTACTTC
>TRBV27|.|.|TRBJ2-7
CASSLSSPSYEQYF
TGTGCCAGCAGTTTGTCTTCCCCCTCCTACGAGCAGTACTTC
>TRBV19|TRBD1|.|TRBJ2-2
CASSIRGTVLPGELFF
TGTGCCAGTAGTATTAGGGGGACAGTGCTACCCGGGGAGCTGTTTTTT
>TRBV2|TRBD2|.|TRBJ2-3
CASSDTSGGLADTQYF
TGTGCCAGCAGTGACACTAGCGGGGGGTTGGCAGATACGCAGTATTTT
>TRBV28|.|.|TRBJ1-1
CASTAWQGITWVEAFF
TGTGCCAGCACCGCATGGCAGGGCATAACCTGGGTGGAAGCTTTCTTT
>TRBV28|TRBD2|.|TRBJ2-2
CASMLAGVQTNTGELFF
TGTGCCAGCATGCTAGCGGGGGTCCAAACGAACACCGGGGAGCTGTTTTTT
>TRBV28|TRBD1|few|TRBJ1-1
CASSHNLATGAQGTEAFF
TGTGCCAGCAGCCACAACCTCGCAACAGGGGCACAGGGCACTGAAGCTTTCTTT
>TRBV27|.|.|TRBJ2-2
CASSFATGELFF
TGTGCCAGCAGTTTTGCTACCGGGGAGCTGTTTTTT
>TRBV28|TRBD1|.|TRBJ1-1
CASRPDRAYMNTEAFF
TGTGCCAGCAGACCGGACAGGGCGTATATGAACACTGAAGCTTTCTTT
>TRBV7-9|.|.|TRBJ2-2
CASSSSEAGELFF
TGTGCCAGCAGCTCGAGCGAGGCCGGGGAGCTGTTTTTT
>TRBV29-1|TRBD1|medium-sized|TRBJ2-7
CSVGQGPIEQYF
TGCAGCGTCGGACAGGGACCGATCGAGCAGTACTTC
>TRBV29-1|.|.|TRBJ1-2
CSVYTQGTNYGYTF
TGCAGCGTGTACACACAGGGAACTAACTATGGCTACACCTTC
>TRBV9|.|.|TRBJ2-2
CASSAMYRDRYPSDTGELFF
TGTGCCAGCAGCGCAATGTACAGGGATCGATACCCCTCGGACACCGGGGAGCTGTTTTTT
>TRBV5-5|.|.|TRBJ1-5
CASSLGGSQPQHF
TGTGCCAGCAGCTTGGGGGGCAGCCAGCCCCAGCATTTT
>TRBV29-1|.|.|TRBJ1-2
CSAEARAGGYTF
TGCAGCGCCGAGGCTAGGGCCGGGGGCTACACCTTC
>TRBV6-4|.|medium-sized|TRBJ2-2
CASTDTLNTGELFF
TGTGCCAGCACGGACACCCTGAACACCGGGGAGCTGTTTTTT
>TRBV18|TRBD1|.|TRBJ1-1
CASSPGTGGMAEAFF
TGTGCCAGCTCACCAGGGACAGGGGGCATGGCTGAAGCTTTCTTT
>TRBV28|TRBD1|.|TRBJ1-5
CASSFPGQGAGQPQHF
TGTGCCAGCAGTTTTCCCGGACAGGGGGCAGGTCAGCCCCAGCATTTT
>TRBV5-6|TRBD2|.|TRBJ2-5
CASSLDGGRATETQYF
TGTGCCAGCAGCTTGGACGGCGGGAGGGCCACGGAGACCCAGTACTTC
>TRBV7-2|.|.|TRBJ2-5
CASSPKGKTQYF
TGTGCCAGCAGCCCGAAGGGGAAGACCCAGTACTTC